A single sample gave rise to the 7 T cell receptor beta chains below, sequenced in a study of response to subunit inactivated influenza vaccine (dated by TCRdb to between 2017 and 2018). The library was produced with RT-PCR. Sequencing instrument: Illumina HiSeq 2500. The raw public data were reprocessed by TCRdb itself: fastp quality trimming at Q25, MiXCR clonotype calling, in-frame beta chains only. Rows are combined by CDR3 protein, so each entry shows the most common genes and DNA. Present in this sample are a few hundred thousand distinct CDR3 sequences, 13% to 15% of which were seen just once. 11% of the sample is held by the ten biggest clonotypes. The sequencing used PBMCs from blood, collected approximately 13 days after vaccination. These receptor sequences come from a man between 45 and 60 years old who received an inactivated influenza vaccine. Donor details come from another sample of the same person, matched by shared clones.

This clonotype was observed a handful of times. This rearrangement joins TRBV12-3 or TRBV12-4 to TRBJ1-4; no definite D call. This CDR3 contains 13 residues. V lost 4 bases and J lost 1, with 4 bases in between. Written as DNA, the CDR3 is TGTGCCAGCAGTTGGAGAACTAATGAAAAACTGTTTTTT. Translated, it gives CASSWRTNEKLFF.

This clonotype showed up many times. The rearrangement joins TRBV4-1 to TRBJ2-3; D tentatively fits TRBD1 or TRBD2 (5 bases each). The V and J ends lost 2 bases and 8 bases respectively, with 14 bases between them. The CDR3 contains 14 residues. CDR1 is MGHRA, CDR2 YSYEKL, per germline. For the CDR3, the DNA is TGCGCCAGCAGCCAAAGGGGAGTTTGGGTTACGCAGTATTTT. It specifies CASSQRGVWVTQYF.

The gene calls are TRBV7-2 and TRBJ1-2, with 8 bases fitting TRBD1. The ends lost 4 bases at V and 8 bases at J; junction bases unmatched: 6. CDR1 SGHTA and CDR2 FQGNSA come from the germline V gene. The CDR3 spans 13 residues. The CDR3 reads CASSSTQGGGYTF. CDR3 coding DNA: TGTGCCAGCAGCTCTACACAGGGGGGCGGCTACACCTTC. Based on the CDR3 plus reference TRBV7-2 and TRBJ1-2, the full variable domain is GAGVSQSPSNKVTEKGKDVELRCDPISGHTALYWYRQSLGQGLEFLIYFQGNSAPDKSGLPSDRFSAERTGGSVSTLTIQRTQQEDSAVYLCASSSTQGGGYTFGSGTRLTVV.

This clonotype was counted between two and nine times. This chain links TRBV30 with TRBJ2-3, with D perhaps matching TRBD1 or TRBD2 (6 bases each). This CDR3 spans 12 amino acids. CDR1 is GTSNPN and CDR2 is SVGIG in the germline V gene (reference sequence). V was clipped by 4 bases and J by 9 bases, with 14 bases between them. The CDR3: CAWTGASGTQYF. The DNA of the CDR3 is TGTGCCTGGACGGGGGCTTCGGGCACGCAGTATTTT.

CDR3 coding DNA: TGCAGTGCTAGAGGGACAGGGGGTATTTACGAGCAGTACTTC. Protein sequence: CSARGTGGIYEQYF. The chain is built from TRBV20-1 and TRBJ2-7; 10 nucleotides agree with TRBD1. V dropped 1 base and J dropped 4; count of bases not matched to a gene: 4. The germline gives CDR1 DFQATT, CDR2 SNEGSKA (reference sequence). This CDR3 region has 14 residues.

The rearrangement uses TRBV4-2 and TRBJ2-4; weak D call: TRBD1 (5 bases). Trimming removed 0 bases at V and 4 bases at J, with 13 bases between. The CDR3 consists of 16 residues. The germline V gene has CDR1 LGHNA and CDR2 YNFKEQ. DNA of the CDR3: TGTGCCAGCAGCCAAGAGGGCCAGCAGGGAAAAAACATTCAGTACTTC. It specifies CASSQEGQQGKNIQYF.

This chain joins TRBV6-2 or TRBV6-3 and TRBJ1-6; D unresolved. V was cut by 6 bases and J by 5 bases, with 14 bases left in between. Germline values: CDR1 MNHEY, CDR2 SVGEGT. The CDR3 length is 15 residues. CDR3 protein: CASRKGPRNNSPLHF. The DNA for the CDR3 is TGTGCCAGCAGAAAAGGACCGAGGAATAATTCACCCCTCCACTTT.